Below are 4 T cell receptor beta chains sequenced from a single sample in a study of T cells expressing NK-cell markers. One entry per CDR3 protein, without DNA, is what TCRdb gives after re-calling the 5' RACE reads. Its table records about 390,000 distinct CDR3 sequences. What was sequenced was blood T cells: a sorted CD56 or NKG2C T cell subset, CD4+ or CD8+ T cells, or bulk PBMC T cells (not recorded which). The receptors come from a woman aged 50 to 65 in good health.

This chain links TRBV29-1 with TRBJ2-5; TCRdb designates TRBD1, a call that cannot be tested without DNA. Germline assignment: CDR1 SQVTM and CDR2 ANQGSEA. The CDR3 is 14 residues long. This CDR3 reads CSARTGTGYETQYF.

V is TRBV7-8 and J is TRBJ2-1; TCRdb's D call of TRBD2 is untestable without DNA. The CDR3 loop spans 15 amino acids. In germline, CDR1 is SGHVS, CDR2 FQNEAQ. CDR3: CASITREDLYNEQFF.

This chain joins TRBV7-8 and TRBJ2-1; the D call from TCRdb, TRBD2, cannot be confirmed without DNA. Per germline, CDR1 SGHVS and CDR2 FQNEAQ. The CDR3 covers 14 residues. CDR3 amino acids: CASLRAGSSNEQFF.

V usage is TRBV6-1 and J usage is TRBJ2-1. Germline V CDR1 and CDR2: MNHNS, SASEGT. CDR3 length: 13 amino acids. The CDR3 sequence is CASSVGMITEQFF.